This TCR beta chain was sequenced in a study of T cell responses to AZD1222 COVID-19 vaccine. The overall study: Second-dose timings of about 4 or about 12 weeks were pooled. Findings of the study overall: Spike-wide vaccine-associated CD4 TCRs dominated at 160-218 and 743-854. The donors showed a predominance of white British ancestry and of females, with possible underestimation of clonal diversity.

CDR3 length: 18 amino acids. Germline values: CDR1 SNHLY, CDR2 FYNNEI. The germline V and J ends were trimmed by 6 bases and 3 bases, with 23 bases remaining between them. Sequenced by immunoSEQ multiplex PCR; TCRdb stores in-frame clones only, minus some. The sample shows about 130,000 clones, approximately 90% of them seen only once. Notes on this clone: Its antigen is undetermined.

The sequencing here drew on peripheral blood, taken on day 0 of AZD1222 vaccination. This sequence joins TRBV2 and TRBJ2-2; maybe TRBD1 (6 bases). This sequence originates from an adult in good health. CDR3 in amino acids: CASSPRFGTRQDTGELFF. As DNA, the CDR3 is TGTGCCAGCAGCCCCCGGTTCGGGACAAGACAGGACACCGGGGAGCTGTTTTTT.